The 12 T cell receptor beta chains presented below share a single source sample, sequenced in a study of beta chain features in type 1 diabetes listed by TCRdb under 2018. Library preparation was by the immunoSEQ multiplex PCR assay. The entire amount of isolated RNA was reverse transcribed using the High Capacity cDNA Reverse Transcription Kit, so the sequenced TCRB transcripts were expressed ones. TCRdb provides this immuneACCESS table in a form limited to in-frame rearrangements. Some clones are lacking; in checked studies, under half of them reflect an unresolved V gene, and why the rest are absent is not known. Present in this sample are some 180,000 clones, about 13% of which were seen just once. Less than 0.7% of the sample is held by the ten biggest clonotypes. Sequenced sample: central memory CD4+ T cells from blood. The receptors derive from a woman aged 18-29 years in good health.

DNA for the CDR3: TGTGCCAGCAGTTTATATATAACAATCCATGGCTACACCTTC. This gives the protein CASSLYITIHGYTF. The chain uses TRBV28 and TRBJ1-2; D is ambiguous. Germline CDR1 MDHEN, CDR2 SYDVKM. CDR3 length equals 14 residues. V was trimmed by 1 base and J by 6 bases, leaving 12 bases between them.

The J gene is TRBJ2-1, the V gene TRBV4-3, with 8 bases aligning to TRBD2. V gave up 3 bases and J gave up 7 bases; unmatched junction bases: 8. Germline V gene data show CDR1 as LGHNA and CDR2 as YSLEER. The CDR3 length is 15 residues. CDR3 nucleotide sequence: TGCGCCAGCAGCCAGAGCGGGAGAGGAAATAATGAGCAGTTCTTC. It yields the protein CASSQSGRGNNEQFF.

The V call is TRBV5-1, the J call TRBJ2-1; 9 nucleotides agree with TRBD2. This CDR3 has 14 amino acids. Losses at the gene ends were 3 bases for V and 9 bases for J; bases not matched to a gene: 7. Germline loops: CDR1 SGHRS, CDR2 YFSETQ. This CDR3 is CASSSLAGVGEQFF. The CDR3 nucleotides read TGCGCCAGCAGCTCCTTAGCGGGAGTAGGTGAGCAGTTCTTC.

J is TRBJ2-1 and V is TRBV7-9; no definite D call. With 5 bases removed from V and 7 bases from J, the gap between germline ends came to 18 bases. This CDR3 region has 15 residues. The V gene's germline CDR1 is SEHNR and CDR2 FQNEAQ (reference sequence). CDR3 DNA sequence: TGTGCCAGCAGCCCACTCGACAAGCTACGAAATGAGCAGTTCTTC. It is translated as CASSPLDKLRNEQFF.

This clone was detected a few times. The chain employs TRBV18 and TRBJ2-7, with 7 bases aligning to TRBD2. Germline lookup yields CDR1 KGHSH and CDR2 LQKENI. The CDR3 is 15 residues long. The V gene end was trimmed by 1 base and the J gene end by 2 bases; junction bases not matched to a gene: 5. The CDR3 loop reads CASSPRGGATYEQYF. The CDR3 coding sequence is TGTGCCAGCTCACCACGGGGGGGAGCGACCTACGAGCAGTACTTC.

The chain recombines TRBV15 with TRBJ2-1; 8 nucleotides match TRBD1. Losses at the gene ends were 3 bases for V and 3 bases for J; bases not matched to a gene: 7. The CDR3 length is 16 residues. CDR1 and CDR2 (germline): LNHNV, YYDKDF (reference sequence). The chain's CDR3 is CATSRDDRGYYNEQFF. DNA for the CDR3: TGTGCCACCAGCAGGGACGACAGGGGCTACTACAATGAGCAGTTCTTC.

This clone was found a few times. V is TRBV5-1 and J is TRBJ2-1; 8 bases align to TRBD2. The CDR3 runs to 14 residues. The V gene's germline CDR1 is SGHRS and CDR2 YFSETQ. V was pared by 0 bases and J by 8 bases, with 4 bases of the junction left unmatched. The CDR3 DNA sequence: TGCGCCAGCAGCTTGGGACTAGCGAGCGATGAGCAGTTCTTC. Protein: CASSLGLASDEQFF.

The chain is built from TRBV29-1 and TRBJ1-2; D is perhaps TRBD1 (6 bases). The V gene lost 3 bases and the J gene lost 4 bases, with 18 bases spanning the gap. The CDR3 is made up of 15 amino acids. The germline gives CDR1 SQVTM, CDR2 ANQGSEA. CDR3 residues: CSVDEPRGGSYGYTF. The CDR3 DNA sequence: TGCAGCGTTGACGAACCTAGGGGGGGTAGCTATGGCTACACCTTC.

The CDR3 is CASSPRDRGPYEQYF. CDR3 bases: TGTGCCAGCAGCCCCCGGGACAGGGGTCCCTACGAGCAGTACTTC. This sequence joins TRBV7-8 and TRBJ2-7, with 10 bases identical to TRBD1. Germline V gene sequence: CDR1 SGHVS, CDR2 FQNEAQ. Losses at the gene ends were 5 bases for V and 2 bases for J; bases not matched to a gene: 6. This CDR3 comprises 15 residues.

This clone was seen only a few times. V is TRBV5-8 and J is TRBJ1-5; TRBD1 might be the D (5 bases). Germline CDR1 and CDR2: SGHTS and YDEGEE. V lost 4 bases and J lost 0, with 17 bases in between. The CDR3 covers 17 residues. CDR3 protein: CASSLTIQGTSNQPQHF. The CDR3 coding sequence is TGTGCCAGCAGCCTCACCATCCAGGGAACTAGCAATCAGCCCCAGCATTTT.

The gene calls are TRBV5-1 and TRBJ2-7; no clear D. Germline loops: CDR1 SGHRS, CDR2 YFSETQ. Trimming left V 3 bases short and J 2 bases short, with 9 bases between. This CDR3 is 13 amino acids long. The CDR3 region is CASSSTNTYEQYF. DNA of the CDR3: TGCGCCAGCAGCTCAACAAATACCTACGAGCAGTACTTC. The complete variable domain, with remaining parts taken from reference TRBV5-1 and TRBJ2-7, reads KAGVTQTPRYLIKTRGQQVTLSCSPISGHRSVSWYQQTPGQGLQFLFEYFSETQRNKGNFPGRFSGRQFSNSRSEMNVSTLELGDSALYLCASSSTNTYEQYFGPGTRLTVT.

The gene calls are TRBV5-4 and TRBJ2-3; no reliable D call. This CDR3 has 14 amino acids. Germline V gene sequence: CDR1 SGHNT, CDR2 YYREEE (reference sequence). Trimming took off 0 bases at V and 4 bases at J, with 9 bases between the two ends. The CDR3 region has the DNA TGTGCCAGCAGCTTGGGGGCCATCTCAGATACGCAGTATTTT. Translated, it gives CASSLGAISDTQYF.